The sequence of this T cell receptor (beta chain) was determined in a study of blood T cell repertoires in COVID-19. Clones were read by immunoSEQ multiplex PCR, and TCRdb kept only the in-frame ones, dropping some. The repertoire holds about 200,000 clones, with around 84% as singletons. The CDR3 has 17 residues. CDR1 and CDR2 from the germline V gene are MNHEY and SVGEGT. Trimming removed 2 bases from V and 2 bases from J; junction bases left unmatched: 5. The V call is TRBV6-2 or TRBV6-3, the J call TRBJ1-5; 11 bases match TRBD1. The sequenced sample consisted of peripheral blood. The receptor was derived from an older man with acute or convalescent COVID-19. The DNA of the CDR3 is TGTGCCAGCAGTTACGCCGGGACAGGGGGTGGCAATCAGCCCCAGCATTTT. Encoded protein: CASSYAGTGGGNQPQHF.